These T cell receptor beta chains were read from a single sample in a study of OX40 agonist ivuxolimab in advanced cancers. Using immunoSEQ multiplex PCR, the repertoire was profiled, and TCRdb retains in-frame clones only, with some absent. This repertoire shows some 60,000 clones, around 93% found once; its top ten account for roughly a fifth. This sample comprised CD4+ or CD8+ T cells sorted from blood, obtained in a trial of the OX40 agonist ivuxolimab. All receptors derive from an adult with an advanced solid tumor such as melanoma, head and neck, liver or kidney cancer. The CDR3 runs from the conserved cysteine through the conserved F or W. Fields, in order: V gene, CDR3 protein.

>TRBV7-2
CASSLGDSKEQYF
>TRBV28
CASRGRTGGWFGTEAFF
>TRBV6-5
CASSYTPGTPTDTQYF
>TRBV27
CASSLGQGGGQPQHF
>TRBV7-9
CASSPSGGATDTQYF
>TRBV9
CASSVGGQFTGELFF
>TRBV15
CATSPGGPNQPQHF
>TRBV6-1
CATITGTNFYNEQFF
>TRBV28
CASSLKRVNTGELFF
>TRBV27
CASSLSGGAVYEQYF
>TRBV11-3
CASSLRSLTGELFF
>TRBV9
CASSADPWSYEQYF
>TRBV7-9
CASSINQDRAHEQFF
>TRBV11-3
CASSSNSGTSGHYEQYF
>TRBV6-1
CASSEALLFLISIQETQYF
>TRBV30
CAWRTGSSYEQYF
>TRBV19
CASSIDISDLTDTQYF
>TRBV11-2
CASSPRAGRSYEQYF
>TRBV13
CASSLGGSTGANVLTF
>TRBV7-9
CASSPPILVELKNEQFF
>TRBV5-1
CASRGTDRAPNYGYTF
>TRBV19
CATRPSVYSNQPQHF
>TRBV19
CASSKLARSTDTQYF
>TRBV28
CASRYTDTQYF
>TRBV6-1
CASSDPYEQYF
>TRBV9
CASSPPGQGFPLMNTEAFF
>TRBV5-8
CASSFEYVGQGAKNIQYF